The 3 T cell receptor beta chains presented below share a single source sample, sequenced in a study of vaccination effects on CD4 cells after COVID-19. TCRdb's table, derived via immunoSEQ multiplex PCR, lists solely in-frame clones and lacks some. The repertoire has 25,000 to 35,000 clones, just under 75% of them found once; the top ten carry more than 12%. Culture proceeded for more than nine days, and CD4+ T cells were then isolated. All study participants received two doses of BNT162b2 or mRNA-1273 vaccine. No antigen has been identified for these receptors. The sequenced sample was CD4+ T cells from PBMCs cultured without peptide, obtained after COVID-19 vaccination. Receptor source: a human donor who received a COVID-19 vaccine.

The rearrangement joins TRBV7-9 to TRBJ2-2, with D perhaps being TRBD1 or TRBD2 (5 bases each). CDR3 length: 16 residues. Per germline, CDR1 SEHNR and CDR2 FQNEAQ (reference sequence). V shed 6 bases and J shed 0 bases, with 14 bases lying between them. The CDR3 DNA reads TGTGCCAGCAGTACCGGGGTGGGGCCGAACACCGGGGAGCTGTTTTTT. This translates into CASSTGVGPNTGELFF. Based on the CDR3 plus reference TRBV7-9 and TRBJ2-2, the full variable domain is DTGVSQNPRHKITKRGQNVTFRCDPISEHNRLYWYRQTLGQGPEFLTYFQNEAQLEKSRLLSDRFSAERPKGSFSTLEIQRTEQGDSAMYLCASSTGVGPNTGELFFGEGSRLTVL.

CDR3 in DNA: TGTGCCAGCAGTGGGGCTAGCGGGGGGAACACCGGGGAGCTGTTTTTT. Protein sequence: CASSGASGGNTGELFF. The chain carries TRBV2 and TRBJ2-2; 10 positions agree with TRBD2. The germline V gene has CDR1 SNHLY and CDR2 FYNNEI. Trimming cost V 4 bases and J 1 base; bases outside gene matches: 3. The CDR3 sequence is 16 residues long.

This sequence joins TRBV5-5 and TRBJ2-7; 8 bases are a match to TRBD1. Germline-derived CDR1 and CDR2 are SGHKS and YYEKEE (reference sequence). The CDR3 extends over 15 amino acids. The junction had 7 bases not matched to a gene; V was cut back by 3 bases and J by 2 bases. The DNA for the CDR3 is TGTGCCAGCAGCTCCGACCGGGACAGGCCCTACGAGCAGTACTTC. Translated, it gives CASSSDRDRPYEQYF.